These 26 T cell receptor beta chains came from one sample sequenced in a study of OX40 agonist ivuxolimab in advanced cancers. Profiled with immunoSEQ multiplex PCR; TCRdb holds only in-frame clones, not every one. The profile shows tens of thousands of clones, 65% to 90% of them singletons. Sequenced material: CD4+ or CD8+ T cells sorted from blood, taken in a trial of the OX40 agonist ivuxolimab. The receptors come from an adult with an advanced solid tumor such as melanoma, head and neck, liver or kidney cancer.

V gene TRBV9 combines with J gene TRBJ2-7, with 11 bases aligning to TRBD2. The CDR3 is 15 amino acids. The ends lost 0 bases at V and 3 bases at J; junction bases unmatched: 2. CDR1 and CDR2 (germline): SGDLS, YYNGEE. Here the CDR3 DNA reads TGTGCCAGCAGCGTAGCTAGCGGGGGGTACTACGAGCAGTACTTC. Amino acid sequence: CASSVASGGYYEQYF.

The chain recombines TRBV19 with TRBJ2-7; D possibly corresponds to TRBD1 (7 bases). The germline gives CDR1 LNHDA, CDR2 SQIVND (reference sequence). The CDR3 length is 15 residues. Trimming left V 6 bases short and J 0 bases short, with 15 bases between. The CDR3 bases are TGTGCCAGTAGCCAGACAGGGACTTACTCCTACGAGCAGTACTTC. Amino acids: CASSQTGTYSYEQYF.

This chain joins TRBV6-1 and TRBJ1-5; no firm D call. The CDR3 length is 13 residues. Trimming shortened V by 7 bases and J by 1 base, and 8 bases separated the two germline ends. Per germline, CDR1 MNHNS and CDR2 SASEGT. CDR3 coding DNA: TGTGCCAGCAAGGAGGCAAGCAATCAGCCCCAGCATTTT. This codes for CASKEASNQPQHF.

The rearrangement joins TRBV7-2 to TRBJ2-1; 10 bases fit TRBD2. V was pared by 4 bases and J by 6 bases, with 6 bases of the junction left unmatched. In germline, CDR1 is SGHTA, CDR2 FQGNSA. CDR3 size: 15 residues. This chain's CDR3 is CASSSLAGAVNEQFF. The CDR3 region has the DNA TGTGCCAGCAGCTCCCTAGCGGGGGCCGTCAATGAGCAGTTCTTC.

The genes are TRBV5-4 and TRBJ2-2; no clear D. Germline V gene lookup returns CDR1 SGHNT and CDR2 YYREEE (reference sequence). Trimming left V 0 bases short and J 0 bases short, with 6 bases between. The CDR3 runs to 15 residues. CDR3 protein: CASSLGRPNTGELFF. The CDR3 DNA reads TGTGCCAGCAGCTTGGGCAGGCCGAACACCGGGGAGCTGTTTTTT.

The rearrangement uses TRBV10-3 and TRBJ1-1, with D tentatively TRBD1 (5 bases). Germline-derived CDR1 and CDR2 are ENHRY and SYGVKD. With 2 bases removed from V and 4 bases from J, the gap between germline ends came to 17 bases. The CDR3 is made up of 16 amino acids. The CDR3 protein is CAISEMERDWGTEAFF. In DNA form, the CDR3 reads TGTGCCATCAGTGAGATGGAGAGGGACTGGGGCACTGAAGCTTTCTTT.

The chain uses TRBV11-2 and TRBJ1-2; no definite D call. V gave up 1 base and J gave up 1 base, with 13 bases separating them. The V gene's germline CDR1 is SGHAT and CDR2 FQNNGV. The CDR3 contains 16 residues. CDR3 in amino acids: CASSLAFERSNYGYTF. CDR3 DNA: TGTGCCAGCAGCTTAGCGTTCGAGAGGAGTAACTATGGCTACACCTTC.

This sequence joins TRBV11-3 and TRBJ2-3; 8 bases line up with TRBD2. There are 17 residues in the CDR3. Trimming at V came to 3 bases and at J to 4 bases, leaving 12 bases not matched to a gene. Per the germline V gene, CDR1 is SGHNT and CDR2 is YENEEA. In nucleotides, the CDR3 is TGTGCCAGCAGCTTCCTAGCGGGTCCAGTCAGGGCAGATACGCAGTATTTT. Encoded protein: CASSFLAGPVRADTQYF.

The chain carries TRBV15 and TRBJ2-2; D remains ambiguous. V lost 4 bases, J lost 0 bases, and 3 bases lay in between. This CDR3 is built from 13 residues. CDR1 LNHNV and CDR2 YYDKDF come from the germline V gene (reference sequence). CDR3 in amino acids: CATSTANTGELFF. CDR3 nucleotides: TGTGCCACCAGCACCGCGAACACCGGGGAGCTGTTTTTT.

This chain uses TRBV2 with TRBJ1-1; a possible D gene is TRBD1 (6 bases). The CDR3 spans 13 residues. The V and J ends lost 5 bases and 2 bases respectively, with 9 bases between them. Germline CDR1 and CDR2: SNHLY and FYNNEI. CDR3 region: CASSRGANTEAFF. CDR3 coding DNA: TGTGCCAGCAGTCGGGGGGCCAACACTGAAGCTTTCTTT.

The V gene is TRBV14, the J gene TRBJ2-4; D is undetermined. CDR1 and CDR2 from the germline V gene are SGHDN and FVKESK. The CDR3 loop spans 13 amino acids. With 5 bases removed from V and 8 bases from J, the gap between germline ends came to 13 bases. CDR3 amino acids: CASSGQYQDIQYF. CDR3 DNA: TGTGCCAGCAGCGGCCAGTACCAGGACATTCAGTACTTC.

V is TRBV7-2 and J is TRBJ2-1; D is ambiguous. CDR3 length equals 16 residues. V lost 2 bases and J lost 0, with 11 bases in between. Germline V gives CDR1 SGHTA, CDR2 FQGNSA. The CDR3 protein is CASSLWSVRSYNEQFF. CDR3 DNA: TGTGCCAGCAGCTTATGGTCCGTACGCTCCTACAATGAGCAGTTCTTC.

Here the CDR3 DNA reads TGTGCCTGGAGAACGACGGCGTACGGGGAGCTGTTTTTT. Its protein product is CAWRTTAYGELFF. V and J are TRBV30 and TRBJ2-2, with D uncertain. CDR3 length: 13 amino acids. Germline V gives CDR1 GTSNPN, CDR2 SVGIG (reference sequence). Between the trimmed V and J ends, which lost 3 bases and 7 bases, there was a span of 12 bases.

This chain joins TRBV4-2 and TRBJ2-7; D gene uncertain. This CDR3 contains 15 residues. Germline values: CDR1 LGHNA, CDR2 YNFKEQ. Trimming shortened V by 0 bases and J by 0 bases, and 9 bases separated the two germline ends. The CDR3 DNA follows: TGTGCCAGCAGCCAAGATATCCAGAGCTCCTACGAGCAGTACTTC. This translates into CASSQDIQSSYEQYF.

The rearrangement joins TRBV7-2 to TRBJ1-1; D might be TRBD1 (5 bases). The germline V and J ends were trimmed by 4 bases and 2 bases, with 14 bases remaining between them. The CDR3 loop spans 15 amino acids. Germline assignment: CDR1 SGHTA and CDR2 FQGNSA. The CDR3 DNA reads TGTGCCAGCAGCTCCGAGGGTCAGGGAAACACTGAAGCTTTCTTT. This translates into CASSSEGQGNTEAFF.

The chain uses TRBV28 and TRBJ1-2, with TRBD1 as a possible D gene (5 bases). Trimming pared 5 bases from V and 1 base from J, leaving 11 bases between. The CDR3 contains 14 residues. Per the germline V gene, CDR1 is MDHEN and CDR2 is SYDVKM. The CDR3 protein is CASSNPGLNYGYTF. As DNA, the CDR3 is TGTGCCAGCAGTAACCCGGGACTTAACTATGGCTACACCTTC.

This clone has more than one count but fewer than ten. The rearrangement joins TRBV7-7 to TRBJ2-7; D remains unclear. The V gene's germline CDR1 is SSHAT and CDR2 FNYEAQ (reference sequence). Trimming pared 11 bases from V and 2 bases from J, leaving 13 bases between. The length of the CDR3 is 12 residues. The CDR3 DNA sequence: TGTGCCCCTCTCGCTACGGCCTACGAGCAGTACTTC. This codes for CAPLATAYEQYF.

The chain couples TRBV7-2 to TRBJ2-2; D remains unclear. Germline CDR1 and CDR2: SGHTA and FQGNSA. Trimming took off 5 bases at V and 2 bases at J, with 9 bases between the two ends. The length of the CDR3 is 14 residues. The DNA for the CDR3 is TGTGCCAGCAGCATTGGACCAAACACCGGGGAGCTGTTTTTT. Protein product: CASSIGPNTGELFF. Full variable domain (missing parts from reference TRBV7-2 and TRBJ2-2): GAGVSQSPSNKVTEKGKDVELRCDPISGHTALYWYRQSLGQGLEFLIYFQGNSAPDKSGLPSDRFSAERTGGSVSTLTIQRTQQEDSAVYLCASSIGPNTGELFFGEGSRLTVL.

The rearrangement uses TRBV1 and TRBJ2-2; TRBD2, the table's D call, lacks a check against the DNA. TRBV1 is listed as a pseudogene. The CDR3 has 15 amino acids. CDR3 sequence reads: CTSSQAGVNTGELFF. DNA for the CDR3: TGCACCAGCAGCCAAGCCGGGGTGAACACCGGGGAGCTGTTTTTT.

This sequence joins TRBV7-9 and TRBJ1-1, with D possibly TRBD1 on 5 matching bases. CDR3 length equals 14 residues. Trimming removed 3 bases from V and 4 bases from J, with 12 bases in between. CDR1 is SEHNR, CDR2 FQNEAQ, per germline (reference sequence). CDR3 loop: CASSFTGIGTEAFF. CDR3 DNA: TGTGCCAGCAGCTTCACAGGTATCGGCACTGAAGCTTTCTTT.

The rearrangement uses TRBV4-1 and TRBJ2-4; 9 bases are shared with TRBD1. This CDR3 comprises 16 residues. The V and J ends lost 4 bases and 5 bases, in that order; junction bases with no gene match: 9. Germline V gives CDR1 MGHRA, CDR2 YSYEKL. The CDR3 reads CASSRGRTGVENIQYF. The CDR3 bases are TGCGCCAGCAGCCGAGGGCGGACAGGGGTGGAAAACATTCAGTACTTC.

The chain has TRBV28 and TRBJ2-7; 7 bases fit TRBD1. This CDR3 has 14 amino acids. J gave up 2 bases and V 7 bases, and 8 bases lay outside the gene matches. The germline CDR1 and CDR2 sequences are MDHEN and SYDVKM. DNA of the CDR3: TGTGCCAGCAAAAGACAGGGCATAACCTACGAGCAGTACTTC. As protein: CASKRQGITYEQYF.

The rearrangement uses TRBV27 and TRBJ2-1; a weak D match, TRBD1 (6 bases). This CDR3 has 14 residues. The V end was cut by 6 bases, the J end by 4 bases, with 13 bases between. Germline V gene lookup returns CDR1 MNHEY and CDR2 SMNVEV (reference sequence). The CDR3 protein is CASSPEGGYNEQFF. CDR3 in DNA: TGTGCCAGCAGCCCAGAAGGGGGTTACAATGAGCAGTTCTTC.

V gene TRBV6-1 combines with J gene TRBJ2-5, with D tentatively TRBD1 (5 bases). Per the germline V gene, CDR1 is MNHNS and CDR2 is SASEGT. The V end was cut by 3 bases, the J end by 3 bases, with 11 bases between. The CDR3 sequence is 14 residues long. The DNA for the CDR3 is TGTGCCAGCAGTGAGCCAGGGAACGAAGAGACCCAGTACTTC. The encoded protein is CASSEPGNEETQYF.

This clone was observed once. This chain links TRBV5-1 with TRBJ1-1, with a possible D match to TRBD1 (6 bases). The V gene lost 4 bases and the J gene lost 5 bases, with 18 bases spanning the gap. The CDR3 is made up of 15 amino acids. Germline V gene sequence: CDR1 SGHRS, CDR2 YFSETQ. CDR3 sequence reads: CASSPQGGENTEAFF. The CDR3 DNA sequence: TGCGCCAGCAGCCCACAAGGGGGGGAAAATACTGAAGCTTTCTTT.

The V call is TRBV7-2, the J call TRBJ1-1; D call uncertain. The CDR3 covers 14 residues. Per the germline V gene, CDR1 is SGHTA and CDR2 is FQGNSA. V lost 0 bases, J lost 3 bases, and 8 bases lay in between. The CDR3 here is CASSLANGYTEAFF. The CDR3, as DNA: TGTGCCAGCAGCTTAGCGAATGGGTACACTGAAGCTTTCTTT.